This T cell receptor (beta chain) was profiled in a study of blood T cell repertoires in COVID-19. Study-level background: Italy, Spain and the United States were the sources of the convalescent and acute COVID-19 samples. Nucleic acid was either cDNA or gDNA, and it came from T cells, B-cell-depleted T cells, or PBMCs.

Original processing notes: From reference gene primer amplification, estimates of nucleated cell counts were derived. The data were produced by immunoSEQ multiplex PCR, yet TCRdb's version contains in-frame clones alone and is incomplete. V and J calls plus clone size are reproduced from that table; the DNA served to infer D and trimming. The data hold about 130,000 clones, with around 86% observed a single time. CDR1 and CDR2 from the germline V gene are SGHTS and YDEGEE. The CDR3 covers 16 residues. Trimming took 4 bases from V and 5 from J; bases not matched to a gene: 12. The sequencing sample was made of peripheral blood. The sequence derives from a woman of 80 years or more with acute or convalescent COVID-19. The gene calls are TRBV5-8 and TRBJ2-3; TRBD2 matches at 8 bases. CDR3: CASSVPFGGAQDTQYF. In DNA, the CDR3 is TGTGCCAGCAGCGTACCTTTCGGGGGGGCCCAAGATACGCAGTATTTT.